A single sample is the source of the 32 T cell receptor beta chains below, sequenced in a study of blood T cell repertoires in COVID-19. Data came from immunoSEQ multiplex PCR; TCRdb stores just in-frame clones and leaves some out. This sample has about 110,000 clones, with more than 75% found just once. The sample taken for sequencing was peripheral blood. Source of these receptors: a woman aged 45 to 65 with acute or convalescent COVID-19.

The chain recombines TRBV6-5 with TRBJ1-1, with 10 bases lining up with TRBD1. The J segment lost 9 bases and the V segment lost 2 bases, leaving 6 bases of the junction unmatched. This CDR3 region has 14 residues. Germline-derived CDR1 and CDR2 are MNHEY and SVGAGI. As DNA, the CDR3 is TGTGCCAGCAGTTACCGCTCGGGACAGGGGCAAGCTTTCTTT. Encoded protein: CASSYRSGQGQAFF.

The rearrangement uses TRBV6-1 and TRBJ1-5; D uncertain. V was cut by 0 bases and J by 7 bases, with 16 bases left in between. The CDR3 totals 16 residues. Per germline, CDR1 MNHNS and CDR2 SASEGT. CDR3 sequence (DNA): TGTGCCAGCAGTGAAGCGTATCGCTCTACGGGGCAGCCCCAGCATTTT. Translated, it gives CASSEAYRSTGQPQHF.

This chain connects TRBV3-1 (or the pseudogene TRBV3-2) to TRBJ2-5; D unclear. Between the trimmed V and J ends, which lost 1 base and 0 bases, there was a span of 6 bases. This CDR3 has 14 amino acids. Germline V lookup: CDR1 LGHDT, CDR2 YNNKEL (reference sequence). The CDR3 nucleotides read TGTGCCAGCAGCCAAGTTGGAGACCAAGAGACCCAGTACTTC. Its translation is CASSQVGDQETQYF.

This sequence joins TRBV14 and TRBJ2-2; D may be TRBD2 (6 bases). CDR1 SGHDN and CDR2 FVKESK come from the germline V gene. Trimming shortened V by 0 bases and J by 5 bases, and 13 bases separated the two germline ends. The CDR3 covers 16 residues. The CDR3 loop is CASSQDGGVRTGELFF. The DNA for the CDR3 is TGTGCCAGCAGCCAAGACGGGGGAGTGAGGACCGGGGAGCTGTTTTTT.

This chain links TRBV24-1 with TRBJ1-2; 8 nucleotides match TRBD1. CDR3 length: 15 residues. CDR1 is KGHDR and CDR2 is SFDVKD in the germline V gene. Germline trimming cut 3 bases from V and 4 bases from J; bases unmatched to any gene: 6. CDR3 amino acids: CATSDTPGTGYGYTF. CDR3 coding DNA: TGTGCCACCAGTGATACCCCCGGGACAGGCTATGGCTACACCTTC.

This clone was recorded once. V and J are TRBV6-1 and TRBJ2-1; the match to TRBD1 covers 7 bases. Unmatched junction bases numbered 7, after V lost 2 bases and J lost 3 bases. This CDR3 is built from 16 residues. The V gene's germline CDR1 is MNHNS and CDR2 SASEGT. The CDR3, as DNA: TGTGCCAGCAGTGAACAAAGGGGGCAGGTCTACAATGAGCAGTTCTTC. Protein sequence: CASSEQRGQVYNEQFF.

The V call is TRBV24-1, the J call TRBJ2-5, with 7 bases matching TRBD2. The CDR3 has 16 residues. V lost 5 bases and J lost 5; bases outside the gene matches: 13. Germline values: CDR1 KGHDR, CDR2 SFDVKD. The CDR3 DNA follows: TGTGCCACCAGTGGGGACCGCGGTAGCGGGTGGGAGACCCAGTACTTC. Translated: CATSGDRGSGWETQYF.

CDR3 loop: CASRPRTGGNFDQPQHF. CDR3 coding DNA: TGTGCCAGTAGACCTCGGACAGGGGGAAATTTTGATCAGCCCCAGCATTTT. The chain recombines TRBV19 with TRBJ1-5, with 10 bases that match TRBD1. The germline V gene encodes CDR1 LNHDA and CDR2 SQIVND (reference sequence). With V trimmed by 6 bases and J by 5 bases, 13 bases remained unmatched. The CDR3 covers 17 residues.

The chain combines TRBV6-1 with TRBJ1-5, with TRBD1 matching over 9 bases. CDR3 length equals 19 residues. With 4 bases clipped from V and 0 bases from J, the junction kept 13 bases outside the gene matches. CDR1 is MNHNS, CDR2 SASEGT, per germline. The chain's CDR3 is CASSGNRDRVFYSNQPQHF. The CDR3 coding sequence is TGTGCCAGCAGTGGGAACCGGGACAGGGTTTTCTATAGCAATCAGCCCCAGCATTTT.

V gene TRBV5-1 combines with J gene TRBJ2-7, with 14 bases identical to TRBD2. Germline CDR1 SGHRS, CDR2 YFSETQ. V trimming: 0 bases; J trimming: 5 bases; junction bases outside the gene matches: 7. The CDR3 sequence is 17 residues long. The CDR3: CASSLGLAGGPRDEQYF. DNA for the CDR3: TGCGCCAGCAGCTTGGGACTAGCGGGAGGGCCAAGGGACGAGCAGTACTTC.

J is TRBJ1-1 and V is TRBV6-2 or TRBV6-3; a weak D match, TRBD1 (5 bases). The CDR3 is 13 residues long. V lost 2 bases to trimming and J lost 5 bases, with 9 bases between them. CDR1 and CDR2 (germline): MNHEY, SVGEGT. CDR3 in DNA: TGTGCCAGCAGTTACCCGCGGGGGACTGAAGCTTTCTTT. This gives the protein CASSYPRGTEAFF.

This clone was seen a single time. This chain's CDR3 is CASSPRGGTEAFF. The CDR3 coding sequence is TGTGCCAGCAGCCCTAGAGGGGGTACTGAAGCTTTCTTT. The rearrangement uses TRBV7-6 and TRBJ1-1, with a possible D match to TRBD1 (6 bases). The germline CDR1 and CDR2 sequences are SGHVS and FNYEAQ. Trimming left V 5 bases short and J 5 bases short, with 12 bases between. The CDR3 length is 13 residues.

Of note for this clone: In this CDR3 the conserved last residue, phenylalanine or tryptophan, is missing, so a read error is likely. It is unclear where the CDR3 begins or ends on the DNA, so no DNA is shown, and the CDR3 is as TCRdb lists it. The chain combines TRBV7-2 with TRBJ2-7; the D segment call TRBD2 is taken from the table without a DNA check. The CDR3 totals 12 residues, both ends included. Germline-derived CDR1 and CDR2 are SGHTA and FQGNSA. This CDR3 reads CASSFGAGVPTI.

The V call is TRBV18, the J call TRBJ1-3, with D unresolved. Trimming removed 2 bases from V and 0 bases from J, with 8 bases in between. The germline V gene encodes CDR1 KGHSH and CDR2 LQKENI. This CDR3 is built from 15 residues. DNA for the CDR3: TGTGCCAGCTCACCAATGGAGTTCTCTGGAAACACCATATATTTT. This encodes CASSPMEFSGNTIYF.

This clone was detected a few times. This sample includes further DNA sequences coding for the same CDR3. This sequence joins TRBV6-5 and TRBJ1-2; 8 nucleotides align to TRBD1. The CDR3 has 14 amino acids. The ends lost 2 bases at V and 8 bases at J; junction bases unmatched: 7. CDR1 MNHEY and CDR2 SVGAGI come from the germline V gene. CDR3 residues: CASSYTGQGAGYTF. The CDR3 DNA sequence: TGTGCCAGCAGTTACACCGGACAGGGAGCCGGCTACACCTTC.

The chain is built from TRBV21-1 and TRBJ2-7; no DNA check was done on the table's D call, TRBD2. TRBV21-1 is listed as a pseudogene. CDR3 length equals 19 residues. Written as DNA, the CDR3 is TGTGCCAGCAGCAAAGGTTCTTGGGGCGGGGGGCTCCTCTCCTACGAGCAGTACTTC. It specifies CASSKGSWGGGLLSYEQYF.

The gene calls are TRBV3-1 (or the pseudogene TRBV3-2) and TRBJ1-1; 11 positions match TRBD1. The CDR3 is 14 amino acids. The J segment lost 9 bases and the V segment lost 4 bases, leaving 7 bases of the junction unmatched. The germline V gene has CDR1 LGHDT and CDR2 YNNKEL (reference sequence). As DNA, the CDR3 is TGTGCCAGCAGCCCCCCGGGACAGGGGGTACAAGCTTTCTTT. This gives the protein CASSPPGQGVQAFF.

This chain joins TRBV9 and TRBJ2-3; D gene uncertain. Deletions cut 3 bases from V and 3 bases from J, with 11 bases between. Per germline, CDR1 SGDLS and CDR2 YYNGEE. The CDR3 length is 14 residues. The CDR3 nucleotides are TGTGCCAGCAGCGGCCCCCAGTTGACAGATACGCAGTATTTT. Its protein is CASSGPQLTDTQYF.

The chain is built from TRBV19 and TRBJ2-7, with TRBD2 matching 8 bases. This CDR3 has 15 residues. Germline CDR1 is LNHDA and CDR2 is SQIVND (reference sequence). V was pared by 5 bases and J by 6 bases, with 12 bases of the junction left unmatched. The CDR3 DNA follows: TGTGCCAGTAGTCTCTCCCCGGGACTAGTTCGCGAGCAGTACTTC. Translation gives CASSLSPGLVREQYF.

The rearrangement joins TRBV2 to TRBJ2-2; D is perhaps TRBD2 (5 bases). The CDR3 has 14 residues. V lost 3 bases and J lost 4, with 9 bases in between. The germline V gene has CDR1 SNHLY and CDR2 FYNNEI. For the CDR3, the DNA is TGTGCCAGCAGTGAGGAGGCGCGCACCGGGGAGCTGTTTTTT. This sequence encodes CASSEEARTGELFF. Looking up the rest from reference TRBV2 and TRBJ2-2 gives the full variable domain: EPEVTQTPSHQVTQMGQEVILRCVPISNHLYFYWYRQILGQKVEFLVSFYNNEISEKSEIFDDQFSVERPDGSNFTLKIRSTKLEDSAMYFCASSEEARTGELFFGEGSRLTVL.

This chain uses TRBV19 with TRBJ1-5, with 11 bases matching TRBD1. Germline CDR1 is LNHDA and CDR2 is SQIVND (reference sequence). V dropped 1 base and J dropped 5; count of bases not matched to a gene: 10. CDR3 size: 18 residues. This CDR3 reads CASSIAAKGTGGYQPQHF. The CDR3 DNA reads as TGTGCCAGTAGTATAGCCGCCAAAGGGACAGGGGGTTATCAGCCCCAGCATTTT. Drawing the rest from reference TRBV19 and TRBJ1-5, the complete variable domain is DGGITQSPKYLFRKEGQNVTLSCEQNLNHDAMYWYRQDPGQGLRLIYYSQIVNDFQKGDIAEGYSVSREKKESFPLTVTSAQKNPTAFYLCASSIAAKGTGGYQPQHFGDGTRLSIL.

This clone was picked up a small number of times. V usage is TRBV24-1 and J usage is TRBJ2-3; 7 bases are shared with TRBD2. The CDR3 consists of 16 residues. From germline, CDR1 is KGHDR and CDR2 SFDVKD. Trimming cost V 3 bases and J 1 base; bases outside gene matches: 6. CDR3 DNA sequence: TGTGCCACCAGTGATGGGACCCGGGGGGGCACAGATACGCAGTATTTT. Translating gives CATSDGTRGGTDTQYF.

The CDR3 loop reads CASSKGGTSGPPYTDTQYF. DNA of the CDR3: TGTGCCAGCAGCAAAGGGGGGACTAGCGGGCCACCGTACACAGATACGCAGTATTTT. The chain uses TRBV21-1 and TRBJ2-3; the table assigns TRBD2, which was not confirmed against the DNA. TRBV21-1 is a known pseudogene. There are 19 residues in the CDR3.

CDR3 residues: CAWDPGLAKNIQYF. The DNA for the CDR3 is TGTGCCTGGGACCCAGGGCTAGCCAAAAACATTCAGTACTTC. This chain uses TRBV30 with TRBJ2-4; D is perhaps TRBD1 (5 bases). V was cut by 5 bases and J by 0 bases, with 11 bases left in between. The V gene's germline CDR1 is GTSNPN and CDR2 SVGIG (reference sequence). This CDR3 region has 14 residues.

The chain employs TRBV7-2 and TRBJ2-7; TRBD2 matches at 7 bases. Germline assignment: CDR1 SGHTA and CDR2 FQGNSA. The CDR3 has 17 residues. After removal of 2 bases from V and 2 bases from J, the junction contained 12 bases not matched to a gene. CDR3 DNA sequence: TGTGCCAGCAGCTTACTTCATGTGGGACTAATCCCCTACGAGCAGTACTTC. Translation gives CASSLLHVGLIPYEQYF.

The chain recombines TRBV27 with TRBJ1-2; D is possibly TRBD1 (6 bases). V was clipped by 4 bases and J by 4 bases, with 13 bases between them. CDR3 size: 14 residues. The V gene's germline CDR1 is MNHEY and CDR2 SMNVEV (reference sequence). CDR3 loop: CASSSQGLGYGYTF. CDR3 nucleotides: TGTGCCAGCAGTTCCCAGGGGCTCGGCTATGGCTACACCTTC.

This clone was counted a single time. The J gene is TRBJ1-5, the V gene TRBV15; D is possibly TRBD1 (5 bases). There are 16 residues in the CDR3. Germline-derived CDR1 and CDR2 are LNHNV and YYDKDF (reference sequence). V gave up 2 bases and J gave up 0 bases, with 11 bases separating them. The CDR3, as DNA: TGTGCCACCAGCAGACTCCAGGGTTATAGCAATCAGCCCCAGCATTTT. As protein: CATSRLQGYSNQPQHF.

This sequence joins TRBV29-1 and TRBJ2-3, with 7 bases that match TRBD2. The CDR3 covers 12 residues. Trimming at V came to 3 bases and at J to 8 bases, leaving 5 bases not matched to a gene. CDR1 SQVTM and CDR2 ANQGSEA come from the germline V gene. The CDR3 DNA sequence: TGCAGCGTTGAGCGGGAGATCGGTACGCAGTATTTT. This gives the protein CSVEREIGTQYF.

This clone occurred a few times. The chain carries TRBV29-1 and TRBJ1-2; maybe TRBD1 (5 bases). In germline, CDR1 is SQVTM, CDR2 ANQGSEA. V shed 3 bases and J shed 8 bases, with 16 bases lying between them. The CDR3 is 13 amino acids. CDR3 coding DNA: TGCAGCGTTGACGAGGACGCAGCAGGGGGCTACACCTTC. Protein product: CSVDEDAAGGYTF.

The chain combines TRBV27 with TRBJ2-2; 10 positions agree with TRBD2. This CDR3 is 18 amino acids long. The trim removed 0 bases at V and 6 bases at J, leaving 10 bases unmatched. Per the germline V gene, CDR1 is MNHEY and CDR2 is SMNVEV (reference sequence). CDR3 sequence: CASSLSPWLAGEPGELFF. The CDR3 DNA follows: TGTGCCAGCAGTTTATCCCCCTGGCTAGCGGGAGAACCCGGGGAGCTGTTTTTT.

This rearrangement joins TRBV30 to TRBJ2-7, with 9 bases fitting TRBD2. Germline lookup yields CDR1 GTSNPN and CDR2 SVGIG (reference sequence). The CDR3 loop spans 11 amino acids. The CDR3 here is CAASGVQEQYF. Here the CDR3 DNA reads TGTGCTGCTAGCGGGGTGCAGGAGCAGTACTTC.

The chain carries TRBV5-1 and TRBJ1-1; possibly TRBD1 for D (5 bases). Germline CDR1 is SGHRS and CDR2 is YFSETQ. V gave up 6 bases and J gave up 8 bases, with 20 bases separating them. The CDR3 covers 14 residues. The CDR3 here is CASTPGQGLGEAFF. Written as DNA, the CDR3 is TGCGCCAGCACCCCTGGCCAGGGTCTCGGCGAAGCTTTCTTT.